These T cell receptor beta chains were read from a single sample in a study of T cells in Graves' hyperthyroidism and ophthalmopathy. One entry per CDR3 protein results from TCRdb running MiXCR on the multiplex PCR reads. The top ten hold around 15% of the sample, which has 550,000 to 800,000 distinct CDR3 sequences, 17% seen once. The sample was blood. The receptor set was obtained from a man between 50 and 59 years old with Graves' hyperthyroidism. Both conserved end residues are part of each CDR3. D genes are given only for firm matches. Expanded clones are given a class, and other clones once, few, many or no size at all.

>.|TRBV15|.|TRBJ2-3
CATSRTSPSTDTQYF
TGTGCCACCAGCAGAACTAGCCCTAGCACAGATACGCAGTATTTT
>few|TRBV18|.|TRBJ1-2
CASSPSRGDGDNYGYTF
TGTGCCAGCTCACCCAGTAGAGGGGACGGAGATAACTATGGCTACACCTTC
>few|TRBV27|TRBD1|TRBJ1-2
CASSPRDRSGYTF
TGTGCCAGCAGTCCCCGGGACAGATCTGGCTACACCTTC
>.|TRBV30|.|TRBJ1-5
CAWSVRGVNQPQHF
TGTGCCTGGAGTGTACGAGGGGTCAATCAGCCCCAGCATTTT
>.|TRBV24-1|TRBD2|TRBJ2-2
CATSDLPSGSTGELFF
TGTGCCACCAGTGATTTGCCTAGCGGGAGCACCGGGGAGCTGTTTTTT
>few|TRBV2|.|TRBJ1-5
CASSPLGAGQPQHF
TGTGCCAGCTCCCCCCTGGGGGCAGGTCAGCCCCAGCATTTT
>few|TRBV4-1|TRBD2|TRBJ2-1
CASSQEPRTSGVNEQFF
TGCGCCAGCAGCCAAGAGCCGAGGACTAGCGGGGTCAATGAGCAGTTCTTC
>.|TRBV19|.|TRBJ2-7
CASSPWARNSYEQYF
TGTGCCAGTAGTCCCTGGGCCCGCAACTCCTACGAGCAGTACTTC
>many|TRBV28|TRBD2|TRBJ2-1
CASSKPVGLAGPLGDEQFF
TGTGCCAGCAGTAAACCCGTGGGACTAGCGGGACCACTTGGGGATGAGCAGTTCTTC
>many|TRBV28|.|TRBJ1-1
CASSLGGFEAFF
TGTGCCAGCAGTCTAGGAGGATTTGAAGCTTTCTTT
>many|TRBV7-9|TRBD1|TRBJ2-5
CASSLDRTGRQETQYF
TGTGCCAGCAGCTTAGATAGGACAGGGCGCCAAGAGACCCAGTACTTC